This TCR beta chain was documented in a study of blood T cells in healthy people across ages. This clonotype was seen a handful of times. Its matching antigen is unknown. Study-wide results and caveats: Unsorted PBMC material precluded a definitive naive versus antigen-experienced comparison.

Sample-barcoded 5' priming and a J-beta primer mix drove a second PCR of about 6 to 12 cycles. With 12 random nucleotides, a template-switch adaptor tagged each individual cDNA molecule. TCRdb called the 5' RACE reads again in MiXCR, with one record for every CDR3 protein. The table lists 1.5 million to 2 million distinct CDR3 sequences, 30% to 40% of them singletons. Russia was home to the donors, healthy Caucasian individuals aged roughly 6 to 90. With each sample, at least 6 micrograms of total RNA were extracted. The sequence was collected from a woman in her twenties or thirties in good health. The sequencing input was blood.

CDR3 protein: CASSLGNYEQFF. The CDR3 DNA reads as TGTGCCAGCAGCTTAGGGAACTATGAGCAGTTCTTC. The rearrangement joins TRBV7-9 to TRBJ2-1, with no clear D. Per the germline V gene, CDR1 is SEHNR and CDR2 is FQNEAQ (reference sequence). The ends were cut back, 1 base at V and 8 bases at J, with 6 bases in the middle. The CDR3 sequence is 12 residues long.